This T cell receptor (beta chain) appears in the sequencing data of a study of a mutant IDH1 vaccine in newly diagnosed glioma. Background on the study: Patients underwent eight vaccinations, which took place in weeks 1, 3, 5, 7, 11, 15, 19 and 23. Study-wide findings and caveats: It was about 94% of patients that developed vaccine-induced immune responses.

With 1 base clipped from V and 7 bases from J, the junction kept 6 bases outside the gene matches. The germline V gene encodes CDR1 SGHTA and CDR2 FQGNSA. This CDR3 contains 15 residues. Concerning this clone itself: What it binds is unknown.

Libraries were prepared by immunoSEQ multiplex PCR; TCRdb keeps only in-frame clonotypes and omits some of them. The sample holds tens of thousands of clones, roughly 81% seen once. Time point indicated: week 23, last vaccination. With topical imiquimod, each dose of the vaccine consisted of 300 ug of mutant IDH1 20-mer peptide. Newly diagnosed WHO grade 3 or 4 IDH1-mutant, ATRX-lost astrocytomas were identified in the donors. The clonotype comes from a woman aged 40 to 55 with glioma. Some clones in this sample may be carry-over from other donors' samples. The chain carries TRBV7-2 and TRBJ1-5; 8 bases match TRBD1. Sequencing used PBMCs, obtained from a glioma patient whose treatment included an IDH1 peptide vaccine. CDR3 in amino acids: CASSLEPGGRQPQHF. DNA for the CDR3: TGTGCCAGCAGCTTAGAACCAGGGGGCAGGCAGCCCCAGCATTTT. The entire variable domain, with the rest obtained from reference TRBV7-2 and TRBJ1-5, is as follows: GAGVSQSPSNKVTEKGKDVELRCDPISGHTALYWYRQSLGQGLEFLIYFQGNSAPDKSGLPSDRFSAERTGGSVSTLTIQRTQQEDSAVYLCASSLEPGGRQPQHFGDGTRLSIL.